The T cell receptor beta chain described here comes from a study of Ad26.COV2.S vaccination and SARS-CoV-2 variants. Study findings and constraints: Substantial post-vaccination breadth of spike-specific CD8+ and CD4+ T cell responses was reported. Participants given vaccine showed non-spike TCR breadth similar to that of placebo recipients. Quantification of TCR breadth and depth may have yielded underestimates of total T cell responses.

Concerning this clone itself: Its antigen remains unknown.

The assay was immunoSEQ multiplex PCR, and TCRdb's table has in-frame clones only and misses some. The sample has 350,000 to 450,000 clones, about four fifths seen once. Treatment defined: some 19 received Ad26.COV2.S at low or high dose, single or two shots; a few received placebo; per-sample allocation not given. The samples date from day 63 after the first vaccine or placebo injection. The specimen was peripheral blood, collected in a trial of Ad26.COV2.S vaccine versus placebo. The clonotype comes from a person aged 18-60 years who received the Ad26.COV2.S COVID-19 vaccine or a placebo.

CDR3 coding DNA: TGTGCCAGCAGCTTGGGCCTCCGGGCTGAAGCTTTCTTT. The encoded protein is CASSLGLRAEAFF. The rearrangement links TRBV5-6 to TRBJ1-1; unclear D gene. CDR3 length: 13 amino acids. CDR1 and CDR2 (germline): SGHDT, YYEEEE. With 0 bases removed from V and 6 bases from J, the gap between germline ends came to 9 bases.